These T cell receptor beta chains were read from a single sample in a study of blood T cell repertoires in COVID-19. Data came from immunoSEQ multiplex PCR; TCRdb stores just in-frame clones and leaves some out. The sample carries about 150,000 clones, roughly 81% recorded once. Sequencing used peripheral blood. These receptors were obtained from a woman of 80 years or more with COVID-19, enrolled during active disease. CDR3s include the opening cysteine and the closing phenylalanine or tryptophan. Each record gives: J gene, D gene, clone size, V gene, CDR3 DNA, CDR3 protein. The D gene is left open where the match is weak. Size tells how often a clone was seen (once, few, many) or the class of an expanded clone, and some rows leave it out.

TRBJ2-7	TRBD1	-	TRBV19	TGTGCCAGTAGCGACAGGGCCGAGCAGTACTTC	CASSDRAEQYF
TRBJ2-5	TRBD2	-	TRBV6-5	TGTGCCAGCAAGGCTAGCGGGGTTGAGACCCAGTACTTC	CASKASGVETQYF
TRBJ2-7	-	-	TRBV29-1	TGCAGCGTTGATTACAGGGGGGGACACGAGCAGTACTTC	CSVDYRGGHEQYF
TRBJ2-5	-	-	TRBV5-5	TGTGCCAGCAGCTTGGTAGGGAGCGAGACCCAGTACTTC	CASSLVGSETQYF
TRBJ1-2	TRBD1	-	TRBV28	TGTGCCGGCCAGGGGGCGCTCTATGGCTACACCTTC	CAGQGALYGYTF
TRBJ2-7	TRBD1	-	TRBV4-3	TGCGCCAGCAGCCAAGTTAAGGGGGCGACAGGAGAGCAGTACTTC	CASSQVKGATGEQYF
TRBJ2-7	TRBD2	-	TRBV4-1	TGCGCCAGCAGCACGACTAGCGGGACTCAGTACGAGCAGTACTTC	CASSTTSGTQYEQYF
TRBJ2-1	-	-	TRBV25-1	TGTGCCAGCAGGCGCTTTGGGGGGGGCAATGTTGGTGAGCAGTTCTTC	CASRRFGGGNVGEQFF
TRBJ1-2	-	-	TRBV7-9	TGTGCCAGCAGCTTAGAGGGGACATTCTATGGCTACACCTTC	CASSLEGTFYGYTF
TRBJ2-6	TRBD1	-	TRBV10-3	TGTGCCATCAGAGGGGGCGAAGGCTCTGGGGCCAACGTCCTGACTTTC	CAIRGGEGSGANVLTF
TRBJ2-2	-	few	TRBV5-1	TGCGCCAGCAGCTTGGTCGGCGGGAACACCGGGGAGCTGTTTTTT	CASSLVGGNTGELFF
TRBJ2-7	-	-	TRBV4-1	TGCGCCAGAGAAGCGGAGGCCCCCTACGAGCAGTACTTC	CAREAEAPYEQYF
TRBJ2-3	TRBD2	-	TRBV28	TGTGCCAGCAGTTCCCTAGCGGGCGGCACAGATACGCAGTATTTT	CASSSLAGGTDTQYF
TRBJ1-3	TRBD1	once	TRBV7-9	TGTGCCAGCAGCCTAGGGGGCCCCTCTGGAAACACCATATATTTT	CASSLGGPSGNTIYF
TRBJ1-5	-	-	TRBV2	TGTGCCAGCAGTCCAGGGCCTCAGCCCCAGCATTTT	CASSPGPQPQHF
TRBJ1-4	TRBD1	-	TRBV6-6	TGTGCCATCCAGGGGGCCCTTAATGAAAAACTGTTTTTT	CAIQGALNEKLFF
TRBJ2-3	-	-	TRBV6-5	TGTGCCAGCAGCCCCTACTCACGCGGGGCGCAGTATTTT	CASSPYSRGAQYF